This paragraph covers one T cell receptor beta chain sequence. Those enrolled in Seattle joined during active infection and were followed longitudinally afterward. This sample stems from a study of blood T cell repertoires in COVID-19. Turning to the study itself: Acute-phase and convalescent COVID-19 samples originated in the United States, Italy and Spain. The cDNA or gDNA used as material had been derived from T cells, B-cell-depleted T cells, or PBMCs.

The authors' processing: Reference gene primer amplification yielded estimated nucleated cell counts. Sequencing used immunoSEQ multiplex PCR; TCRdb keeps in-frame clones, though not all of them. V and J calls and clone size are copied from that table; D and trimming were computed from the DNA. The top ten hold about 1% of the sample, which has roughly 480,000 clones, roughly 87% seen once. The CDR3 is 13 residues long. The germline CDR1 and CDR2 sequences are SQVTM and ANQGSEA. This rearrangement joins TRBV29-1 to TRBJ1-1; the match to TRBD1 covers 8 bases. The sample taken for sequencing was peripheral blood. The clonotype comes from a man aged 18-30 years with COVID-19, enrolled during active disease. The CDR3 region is CRADRGRDTEAFF. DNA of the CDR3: TGCAGAGCTGACAGGGGTAGGGACACTGAAGCTTTCTTT.